A single TCR beta chain is shown here with its context. Clones were read by immunoSEQ multiplex PCR, and TCRdb kept only the in-frame ones, dropping some. The sample yields about 460,000 clones, approximately 90% seen once. This record comes from a study of Ad26.COV2.S vaccination and SARS-CoV-2 variants. Stated treatment: roughly 18 received Ad26.COV2.S at low or high dose, single or two shots; a few received placebo; per-sample allocation not given. Samples were taken on day 63 after the first vaccine or placebo injection. CDR1 and CDR2 (germline): KGHSH, LQKENI. Trimming shortened V by 3 bases and J by 5 bases, and 23 bases separated the two germline ends. This CDR3 has 18 amino acids.

This rearrangement joins TRBV18 to TRBJ2-1; either TRBD1 or TRBD2 may fit D (8 bases each). The material was peripheral blood, obtained in a trial of Ad26.COV2.S vaccine versus placebo. The clonotype was recovered from a person aged 18-65 years who received the Ad26.COV2.S COVID-19 vaccine or a placebo. CDR3 amino acids: CASSPGLAGQAGNNEQFF. The CDR3 DNA sequence: TGTGCCAGCTCACCGGGGTTAGCGGGACAGGCGGGAAACAATGAGCAGTTCTTC.